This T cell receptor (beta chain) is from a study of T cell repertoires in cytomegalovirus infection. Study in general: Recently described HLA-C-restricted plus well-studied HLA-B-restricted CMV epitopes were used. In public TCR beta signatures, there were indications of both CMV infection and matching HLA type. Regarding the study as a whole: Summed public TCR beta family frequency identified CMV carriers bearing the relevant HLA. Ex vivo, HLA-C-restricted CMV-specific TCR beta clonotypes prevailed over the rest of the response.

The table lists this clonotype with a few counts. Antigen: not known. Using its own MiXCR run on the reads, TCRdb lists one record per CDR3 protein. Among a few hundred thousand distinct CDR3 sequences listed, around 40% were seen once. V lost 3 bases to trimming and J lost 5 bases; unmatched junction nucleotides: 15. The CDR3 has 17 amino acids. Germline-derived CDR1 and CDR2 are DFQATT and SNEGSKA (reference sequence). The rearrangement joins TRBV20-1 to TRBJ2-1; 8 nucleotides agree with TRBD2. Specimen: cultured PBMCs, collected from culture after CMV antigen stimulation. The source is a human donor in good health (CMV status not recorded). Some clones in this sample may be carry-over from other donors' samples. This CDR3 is CSASGRVGIAGNNEQFF. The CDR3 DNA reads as TGCAGTGCTAGTGGGCGGGTTGGGATAGCGGGAAACAATGAGCAGTTCTTC.